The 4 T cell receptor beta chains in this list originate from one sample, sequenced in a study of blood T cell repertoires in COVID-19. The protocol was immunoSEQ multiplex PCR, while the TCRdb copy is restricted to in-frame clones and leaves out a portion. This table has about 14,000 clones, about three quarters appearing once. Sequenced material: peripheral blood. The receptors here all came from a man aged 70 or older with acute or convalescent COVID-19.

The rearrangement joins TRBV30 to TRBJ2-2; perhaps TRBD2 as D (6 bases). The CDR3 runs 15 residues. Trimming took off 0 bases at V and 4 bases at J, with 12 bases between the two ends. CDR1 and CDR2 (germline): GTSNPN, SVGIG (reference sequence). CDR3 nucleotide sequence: TGTGCCTGGAGTGTAGGAGGGGCGAGCACCGGGGAGCTGTTTTTT. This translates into CAWSVGGASTGELFF.

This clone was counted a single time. In DNA, the CDR3 is TGTGCCAGCAGTCACCAGGGGAACTATAATGAAAAACTGTTTTTT. It codes for CASSHQGNYNEKLFF. The V and J genes are TRBV28 and TRBJ1-4; possible D gene TRBD1, 6 bases. The CDR3 has 15 residues. With 5 bases removed from V and 4 bases from J, the gap between germline ends came to 14 bases. Germline V gives CDR1 MDHEN, CDR2 SYDVKM.

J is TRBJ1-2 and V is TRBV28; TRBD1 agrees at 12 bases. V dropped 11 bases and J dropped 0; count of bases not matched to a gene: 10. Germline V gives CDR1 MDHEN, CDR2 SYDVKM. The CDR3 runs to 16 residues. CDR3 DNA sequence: TGTGCCTTAAAAAAGGGACAGGGGGCCTCTAACTATGGCTACACCTTC. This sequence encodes CALKKGQGASNYGYTF.

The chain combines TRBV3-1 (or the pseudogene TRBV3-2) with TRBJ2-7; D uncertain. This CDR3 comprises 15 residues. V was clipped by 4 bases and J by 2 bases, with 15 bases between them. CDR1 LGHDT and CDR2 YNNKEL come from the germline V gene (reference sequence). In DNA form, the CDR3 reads TGTGCCAGCAGCCTCTACCTACAGCAAACCTACGAGCAGTACTTC. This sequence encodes CASSLYLQQTYEQYF.